Described below is a single TCR beta chain sequence and its context. These data come from a study of blood T cell repertoires in COVID-19. Original data processing: Quantification of nucleated cells was approximated via reference gene primer amplification. Assay used: immunoSEQ multiplex PCR; TCRdb lists only in-frame clones, some missing. The V and J calls and the clone size are those of that table, but D and trimming were determined from the DNA. Of fewer than 350,000 clones listed, around 85% are singletons. Looked up from germline, CDR1 is MDHEN and CDR2 is SYDVKM. V was clipped by 4 bases and J by 2 bases; unmatched bases: 6. The CDR3 runs to 15 residues.

V gene TRBV28 combines with J gene TRBJ1-2; 8 bases are a match to TRBD1. The sequencing input was PBMCs or T cells enriched from blood (not recorded which). The clonotype was recovered from a woman under 40 who had been exposed to COVID-19. The CDR3 loop reads CASSSGQGVNYGYTF. As DNA, the CDR3 is TGTGCCAGCAGTTCCGGACAGGGTGTGAACTATGGCTACACCTTC.